The entry below gives a single T cell receptor (beta chain) sequence along with its context. The antigen it recognizes is unknown. No much larger clone exists at a distance of one base, and base qualities are not known. These data originate in a study of shared clonotypes between healthy human individuals (TCRdb year 2020). Study-level background: The cohort included three men and two women between 18 and 49 years of age. For each donor, three plates each were used for CD4 naive and CD4 memory, two plates were used for CD8 naive, and one plate was used for CD8 memory. The study deeply sequenced blood TCR repertoires of about five healthy adults to estimate repertoire size and the extent of clonotype sharing between individuals. To increase sequencing depth and limit assay-specific biases, different laboratories used diverse techniques to prepare libraries and sequence TCR repertoires. Leukapheresis yielded between about 0.8 and 9.5 billion PBMCs per donor. Beyond this particular receptor, the publication reports: Even with the large sequencing depth, rarefaction of the sorted-subset datasets indicated that sequencing was incomplete. When a few donors were compared, the shared fraction of clonotypes was 5% to 6.5% for naive CD4, around 3.5% for naive CD8, 2.3% for memory CD4, and under 0.5% for memory CD8. Based on pairwise subsampling, the degree of clonotype sharing among donors was expected to be affected by sequencing depth. The small number of donors limited the genetic and exposure-history diversity represented. Estimated clonotype richness was generally larger for naive than for memory subsets. Compared with non-shared clonotypes, clonotypes shared by all four sorted-subset donors had higher generation probabilities. Sampling was limited to blood, and TCR repertoires in tissue likely differ from TCR repertoires in blood.

V loses 4 bases of germline sequence and J loses 7 bases, and the interval between the two ends is 14 bases. Reading from cysteine to phenylalanine, the CDR3 counts 13 amino acids. Kept here is only the CDR3 DNA, which spans 39 bases and is read in frame from base 1. The germline V gene (reference sequence) provides CDR1 SEHNR and CDR2 FQNEAQ. CD8 naive samples were CD45RO-negative cells positively selected for CCR7, giving a CD45RA+CCR7+ population that excluded TemRA cells. Healthy HIV-negative adults with no recently reported acute infections or vaccinations were included as donors. Every donor was a Caucasian adult living in Nashville, Tennessee, USA. Blood was collected by leukapheresis, and PBMCs were isolated by Ficoll-Histopaque density gradient centrifugation and then cryopreserved in liquid nitrogen vapor phase. Purity and quantity of every magnetically sorted T cell population were checked by analytical flow cytometry. Genomic DNA was isolated from every sorted fraction and measured by UV absorbance on a Nanodrop 2000c.

Using the deep immunoSEQ assay, multiplex PCR amplified TCR CDR3 regions from genomic DNA. Genomic DNA extracted from each cell subset was distributed evenly over all wells of several immunoSEQ 96-well plates, and each plate served as one replicate. For sorted subsets, each replicate PCR was loaded with approximately 0.2 ug genomic DNA, equivalent to 32,000 or so T cell genomes. The purified libraries were quantified using a Qubit 3.0 fluorometer, sized with a Bioanalyzer 2100, and then quantified again using the KAPA Library Quantification kit. Each immunoSEQ 96-well plate was sequenced on its own single-read 150-cycle Illumina NextSeq 550 flow cell. Concerning the study's data processing: Because only junctional sequences without quality scores were contained in the immunoSEQ output, filtering matching that applied to full-length reads could not be performed. To assign V/J genes and CDR3, sequences were annotated against IMGT germline references using PyIR, a Python wrapper for IgBLAST v1.9. Any read was removed if the V/J assignment was weak (E-value above 1e-6), the CDR3 was missing, or the read contained stop codons, out-of-frame junctions, or ambiguous translated residues. V3J clonotypes were defined as sequences sharing an identical inferred V gene, J gene, and CDR3 amino acid sequence. The percentage overlap between two repertoires was calculated by dividing the number of shared unique clonotypes by the size of the smaller repertoire. RTK rarefaction, the Chao1 estimator, and Recon v2.1 estimates of unobserved clonotypes were used to assess repertoire richness. OLGA was used to compute generation probabilities for all TCRbeta clonotypes that the gDNA method yielded from a few donors. The table was pulled from immuneACCESS by TCRdb, which kept in-frame rearrangements only. Such tables lose some clones; where checked, under half of the loss comes from unresolved V genes, and the rest has no known cause. That table gives V, J and clone size, and the DNA gave D and trimming. The sample records about 580,000 clones, roughly 98% of which are singletons. 0.25% to 0.35% of the sample belongs to the ten largest clones.

The chain couples TRBV7-9 to TRBJ2-7; too little of a D gene remains to name it. Sequencing was performed on naive CD8+ T cells sorted from blood. The cell subset or site label on this specimen signifies: CD45RA+CCR7+. This receptor was identified in a man between 25 and 39 years old in good health. The CDR3 in this case is CASSSFPAREQYF. The bases are TGTGCCAGCAGCTCGTTCCCAGCCCGGGAGCAGTACTTC.